The 23 T cell receptor beta chains in this list originate from one sample, sequenced in a study of cytomegalovirus exposure and HLA in healthy donors. Clones were read by immunoSEQ multiplex PCR, and TCRdb kept only the in-frame ones, dropping some. The sample contains some 330,000 clones, 86% of which appear only once. The sample taken for sequencing was PBMCs. The receptors were gathered from a woman younger than 35 in good health and CMV-seronegative.

The rearrangement uses TRBV28 and TRBJ1-1; TRBD1 agrees at 7 bases. In germline, CDR1 is MDHEN, CDR2 SYDVKM. The CDR3 runs to 15 residues. V trimming: 5 bases; J trimming: 0 bases; junction bases outside the gene matches: 6. The CDR3 DNA reads TGTGCCAGCAGTAAACAGGGGCCAGTGAACACTGAAGCTTTCTTT. Protein product: CASSKQGPVNTEAFF.

This chain joins TRBV10-3 and TRBJ1-1; the match to TRBD1 covers 7 bases. The CDR3 loop spans 13 amino acids. The germline gives CDR1 ENHRY, CDR2 SYGVKD. The ends lost 2 bases at V and 7 bases at J; junction bases unmatched: 4. This CDR3 is CAISEGQGGEAFF. The CDR3 DNA reads as TGTGCCATCAGTGAGGGGCAGGGGGGTGAAGCTTTCTTT.

V and J are TRBV29-1 and TRBJ2-2; unclear D gene. CDR3 length: 13 amino acids. V lost 5 bases to trimming and J lost 0 bases, with 7 bases between them. CDR1 and CDR2 (germline): SQVTM, ANQGSEA. The DNA for the CDR3 is TGCAGCGTTCAGGCAGCGAACACCGGGGAGCTGTTTTTT. Its translation: CSVQAANTGELFF.

The V and J genes are TRBV6-5 and TRBJ2-5; the match to TRBD2 covers 7 bases. Germline V lookup: CDR1 MNHEY, CDR2 SVGAGI. The ends lost 6 bases at V and 2 bases at J; junction bases unmatched: 9. The CDR3 sequence is 15 residues long. In DNA form, the CDR3 reads TGTGCCAGCAGGAGGACGGGGGAGGGTCAAGAGACCCAGTACTTC. This gives the protein CASRRTGEGQETQYF.

The chain joins TRBV5-6 to TRBJ2-3; D gene ambiguous. Germline V gene sequence: CDR1 SGHDT, CDR2 YYEEEE. Deletions cut 4 bases from V and 0 bases from J, with 9 bases between. CDR3 length equals 14 residues. CDR3 residues: CASSVAGSTDTQYF. The CDR3 bases are TGTGCCAGCAGCGTCGCCGGGAGCACAGATACGCAGTATTTT.

The chain employs TRBV6-5 and TRBJ2-6; D remains ambiguous. Trimming removed 5 bases from V and 0 bases from J, with 8 bases in between. The germline V gene has CDR1 MNHEY and CDR2 SVGAGI. The CDR3 extends over 15 amino acids. CDR3 DNA sequence: TGTGCCAGCAGTCTTGACATCTCTGGGGCCAACGTCCTGACTTTC. Translating it yields CASSLDISGANVLTF.

The V and J genes are TRBV5-4 and TRBJ2-1, with TRBD2 identical over 7 bases. V was pared by 0 bases and J by 10 bases, with 13 bases of the junction left unmatched. From germline, CDR1 is SGHNT and CDR2 YYREEE (reference sequence). The CDR3 consists of 16 residues. CDR3 DNA: TGTGCCAGCAGCTTGGCCGGAGGCGCGGGAGAAGAAGAGCAGTTCTTC. Translated, it gives CASSLAGGAGEEEQFF.

This clone was seen once. This chain links TRBV30 with TRBJ2-3, with TRBD2 matching over 12 bases. The junction had 5 bases not matched to a gene; V was cut back by 2 bases and J by 8 bases. Germline-derived CDR1 and CDR2 are GTSNPN and SVGIG (reference sequence). The CDR3 consists of 14 residues. CDR3: CAWSLAGGPGTQYF. In DNA form, the CDR3 reads TGTGCCTGGAGTCTAGCGGGAGGGCCGGGTACGCAGTATTTT.

The rearrangement uses TRBV6-1 and TRBJ2-5, with 9 positions matching TRBD2. The CDR3 length is 15 residues. The germline V gene encodes CDR1 MNHNS and CDR2 SASEGT. V lost 4 bases to trimming and J lost 2 bases; unmatched junction nucleotides: 5. For the CDR3, the DNA is TGTGCCAGCAGTGCAACGACTAGCGGACAAGAGACCCAGTACTTC. Its protein product is CASSATTSGQETQYF.

The V call is TRBV13, the J call TRBJ2-7, with 9 bases matching TRBD2. The CDR3 has 15 amino acids. The V gene end was trimmed by 5 bases and the J gene end by 0 bases; junction bases not matched to a gene: 5. Germline CDR1 reads PRHDT; CDR2 reads FYEKMQ (reference sequence). The CDR3 is CASSPREGPSYEQYF. The CDR3 DNA reads as TGTGCCAGCAGCCCGCGGGAGGGCCCCTCCTACGAGCAGTACTTC. Based on the CDR3 plus reference TRBV13 and TRBJ2-7, the full variable domain is AAGVIQSPRHLIKEKRETATLKCYPIPRHDTVYWYQQGPGQDPQFLISFYEKMQSDKGSIPDRFSAQQFSDYHSELNMSSLELGDSALYFCASSPREGPSYEQYFGPGTRLTVT.

This clone was seen only once. The chain uses TRBV2 and TRBJ1-1; tentatively, D is TRBD1 (5 bases). Germline CDR1 reads SNHLY; CDR2 reads FYNNEI. V was clipped by 8 bases and J by 4 bases, with 17 bases between them. The length of the CDR3 is 14 residues. DNA of the CDR3: TGTGCCAGCCTCCCAGAAGGGGCAGCCACTGAAGCTTTCTTT. It codes for CASLPEGAATEAFF. Together with reference TRBV2 and TRBJ1-1, the CDR3 gives the full variable domain: EPEVTQTPSHQVTQMGQEVILRCVPISNHLYFYWYRQILGQKVEFLVSFYNNEISEKSEIFDDQFSVERPDGSNFTLKIRSTKLEDSAMYFCASLPEGAATEAFFGQGTRLTVV.

This clone was seen just once. The rearrangement joins TRBV5-8 to TRBJ1-2, with 10 bases lining up with TRBD1. Unmatched junction bases numbered 4, after V lost 0 bases and J lost 5 bases. The CDR3 has 15 amino acids. Germline CDR1 SGHTS, CDR2 YDEGEE. The CDR3: CASSLAGQGKYGYTF. The CDR3 DNA reads TGTGCCAGCAGCTTGGCGGGACAGGGGAAGTATGGCTACACCTTC.

V and J are TRBV23-1 and TRBJ2-3; 11 bases map to TRBD1. TRBV23-1 is classed as an ORF, of uncertain function. The ends lost 3 bases at V and 10 bases at J; junction bases unmatched: 9. This CDR3 is 15 amino acids long. CDR3 loop: CASSHRLDRGQAQYF. The CDR3 region has the DNA TGCGCCAGCAGTCACCGCTTGGACAGGGGGCAGGCGCAGTATTTT.

This rearrangement joins TRBV2 to TRBJ2-2, with 9 bases identical to TRBD1. This CDR3 comprises 14 residues. Germline loops: CDR1 SNHLY, CDR2 FYNNEI. The trim removed 4 bases at V and 4 bases at J, leaving 1 base unmatched. Written as DNA, the CDR3 is TGTGCCAGCAGTGGACAGGGGGGCACCGGGGAGCTGTTTTTT. This encodes CASSGQGGTGELFF.

J is TRBJ1-2 and V is TRBV4-3; D is perhaps TRBD1 (5 bases). CDR3 length equals 16 residues. V dropped 0 bases and J dropped 2 bases, with 13 bases sitting between them. The germline V gene encodes CDR1 LGHNA and CDR2 YSLEER. The CDR3 protein is CASSQDTQALNYGYTF. For the CDR3, the DNA is TGCGCCAGCAGCCAAGATACACAGGCCCTGAACTATGGCTACACCTTC.

A note on this clone: The sample holds other DNA sequences that translate to the same CDR3. The gene calls are TRBV27 and TRBJ2-7, with 9 bases aligning to TRBD1. This CDR3 is built from 15 residues. Looked up from germline, CDR1 is MNHEY and CDR2 is SMNVEV (reference sequence). V shed 5 bases and J 2 bases; nucleotides not matched to a gene: 7. The CDR3 DNA reads as TGTGCCAGCAGTGAACCGGGACAGGGAGCCTACGAGCAGTACTTC. Amino acids: CASSEPGQGAYEQYF.

This chain connects TRBV5-4 to TRBJ1-1; D perhaps matches TRBD1 (5 bases). Per germline, CDR1 SGHNT and CDR2 YYREEE (reference sequence). The CDR3 runs 13 residues. The V and J ends lost 4 bases and 1 base respectively, with 8 bases between them. CDR3 nucleotides: TGTGCCAGCAGCCTTACAGGGAACACTGAAGCTTTCTTT. The encoded protein is CASSLTGNTEAFF.

On this clone itself: This may be a read error, as it is one base from a much larger clone. The chain couples TRBV11-3 to TRBJ2-1; TRBD2 matches 14 bases. The V gene end was trimmed by 4 bases and the J gene end by 7 bases; junction bases not matched to a gene: 3. This CDR3 is built from 15 residues. The germline V gene encodes CDR1 SGHNT and CDR2 YENEEA. The CDR3 reads CASSSGLAGGNEQFF. The CDR3 bases are TGTGCCAGCAGCTCCGGACTAGCGGGAGGAAATGAGCAGTTCTTC. Drawing the rest from reference TRBV11-3 and TRBJ2-1, the complete variable domain is EAGVVQSPRYKIIEKKQPVAFWCNPISGHNTLYWYLQNLGQGPELLIRYENEEAVDDSQLPKDRFSAERLKGVDSTLKIQPAELGDSAVYLCASSSGLAGGNEQFFGPGTRLTVL.

The sample holds one count of this clone. The V call is TRBV29-1, the J call TRBJ1-2; a weak D match, TRBD1 (5 bases). Trimming stripped 1 base from V and 6 bases from J, with 12 bases between. Germline V gene sequence: CDR1 SQVTM, CDR2 ANQGSEA. The CDR3 sequence is 13 residues long. CDR3 nucleotide sequence: TGCAGCGTTGAAGGTCCGGGACTGGATGGCTACACCTTC. Translating gives CSVEGPGLDGYTF.

This rearrangement joins TRBV6-1 to TRBJ2-2; 10 nucleotides match TRBD1. Trimming at V came to 11 bases and at J to 6 bases, leaving 21 bases not matched to a gene. From germline, CDR1 is MNHNS and CDR2 SASEGT. The CDR3 is made up of 18 amino acids. Here the CDR3 reads CAGSKGGTGVWEAGELFF. CDR3 bases: TGTGCCGGAAGTAAAGGCGGGACAGGGGTATGGGAGGCCGGGGAGCTGTTTTTT.

This chain joins TRBV5-1 and TRBJ2-2; TRBD2 aligns across 8 bases. Germline V gene lookup returns CDR1 SGHRS and CDR2 YFSETQ. J lost 8 bases, V lost 9 bases, and 9 bases had no gene match. The CDR3 extends over 13 amino acids. CDR3 bases: TGCGCCACCCGCTCGGGGGGGACGGGGGAGCTGTTTTTT. This gives the protein CATRSGGTGELFF.

The chain links TRBV2 to TRBJ1-4, with D perhaps TRBD1 (6 bases). The germline V gene encodes CDR1 SNHLY and CDR2 FYNNEI. V was shortened by 0 bases and J by 7 bases, with 9 bases between the two germline ends. The CDR3 has 14 amino acids. CDR3 loop: CASSEAGGPEKLFF. CDR3 bases: TGTGCCAGCAGTGAAGCGGGGGGGCCTGAAAAACTGTTTTTT.

This rearrangement joins TRBV7-2 to TRBJ2-7; D gene unclear. The CDR3 covers 14 residues. V was trimmed by 3 bases and J by 0 bases, leaving 9 bases between them. Germline V gene data show CDR1 as SGHTA and CDR2 as FQGNSA. The CDR3 region is CASSFQEDSYEQYF. In DNA form, the CDR3 reads TGTGCCAGCAGCTTCCAAGAGGACTCCTACGAGCAGTACTTC.